The source of this T cell receptor (beta chain) is a study of cytomegalovirus exposure and HLA in healthy donors. The ends were cut back, 4 bases at V and 6 bases at J, with 15 bases in the middle. CDR1 is SGHNT, CDR2 YYREEE, per germline (reference sequence). The CDR3 totals 14 residues. PCR was performed using 60 Vbeta and 13 Jbeta primers. The table came from immunoSEQ multiplex PCR; TCRdb's copy has only in-frame clones and leaves some out. The sample carries some 110,000 clones, 70% to 85% recorded once. This TCR came from a woman between 18 and 30 years old in good health and CMV-seropositive. Sequenced material: PBMCs. The chain combines TRBV5-4 with TRBJ2-3; a possible D gene is TRBD2 (5 bases). The CDR3 reads CASSDGLLTDTQYF. The DNA of the CDR3 is TGTGCCAGCAGCGACGGACTTTTAACGGATACGCAGTATTTT.